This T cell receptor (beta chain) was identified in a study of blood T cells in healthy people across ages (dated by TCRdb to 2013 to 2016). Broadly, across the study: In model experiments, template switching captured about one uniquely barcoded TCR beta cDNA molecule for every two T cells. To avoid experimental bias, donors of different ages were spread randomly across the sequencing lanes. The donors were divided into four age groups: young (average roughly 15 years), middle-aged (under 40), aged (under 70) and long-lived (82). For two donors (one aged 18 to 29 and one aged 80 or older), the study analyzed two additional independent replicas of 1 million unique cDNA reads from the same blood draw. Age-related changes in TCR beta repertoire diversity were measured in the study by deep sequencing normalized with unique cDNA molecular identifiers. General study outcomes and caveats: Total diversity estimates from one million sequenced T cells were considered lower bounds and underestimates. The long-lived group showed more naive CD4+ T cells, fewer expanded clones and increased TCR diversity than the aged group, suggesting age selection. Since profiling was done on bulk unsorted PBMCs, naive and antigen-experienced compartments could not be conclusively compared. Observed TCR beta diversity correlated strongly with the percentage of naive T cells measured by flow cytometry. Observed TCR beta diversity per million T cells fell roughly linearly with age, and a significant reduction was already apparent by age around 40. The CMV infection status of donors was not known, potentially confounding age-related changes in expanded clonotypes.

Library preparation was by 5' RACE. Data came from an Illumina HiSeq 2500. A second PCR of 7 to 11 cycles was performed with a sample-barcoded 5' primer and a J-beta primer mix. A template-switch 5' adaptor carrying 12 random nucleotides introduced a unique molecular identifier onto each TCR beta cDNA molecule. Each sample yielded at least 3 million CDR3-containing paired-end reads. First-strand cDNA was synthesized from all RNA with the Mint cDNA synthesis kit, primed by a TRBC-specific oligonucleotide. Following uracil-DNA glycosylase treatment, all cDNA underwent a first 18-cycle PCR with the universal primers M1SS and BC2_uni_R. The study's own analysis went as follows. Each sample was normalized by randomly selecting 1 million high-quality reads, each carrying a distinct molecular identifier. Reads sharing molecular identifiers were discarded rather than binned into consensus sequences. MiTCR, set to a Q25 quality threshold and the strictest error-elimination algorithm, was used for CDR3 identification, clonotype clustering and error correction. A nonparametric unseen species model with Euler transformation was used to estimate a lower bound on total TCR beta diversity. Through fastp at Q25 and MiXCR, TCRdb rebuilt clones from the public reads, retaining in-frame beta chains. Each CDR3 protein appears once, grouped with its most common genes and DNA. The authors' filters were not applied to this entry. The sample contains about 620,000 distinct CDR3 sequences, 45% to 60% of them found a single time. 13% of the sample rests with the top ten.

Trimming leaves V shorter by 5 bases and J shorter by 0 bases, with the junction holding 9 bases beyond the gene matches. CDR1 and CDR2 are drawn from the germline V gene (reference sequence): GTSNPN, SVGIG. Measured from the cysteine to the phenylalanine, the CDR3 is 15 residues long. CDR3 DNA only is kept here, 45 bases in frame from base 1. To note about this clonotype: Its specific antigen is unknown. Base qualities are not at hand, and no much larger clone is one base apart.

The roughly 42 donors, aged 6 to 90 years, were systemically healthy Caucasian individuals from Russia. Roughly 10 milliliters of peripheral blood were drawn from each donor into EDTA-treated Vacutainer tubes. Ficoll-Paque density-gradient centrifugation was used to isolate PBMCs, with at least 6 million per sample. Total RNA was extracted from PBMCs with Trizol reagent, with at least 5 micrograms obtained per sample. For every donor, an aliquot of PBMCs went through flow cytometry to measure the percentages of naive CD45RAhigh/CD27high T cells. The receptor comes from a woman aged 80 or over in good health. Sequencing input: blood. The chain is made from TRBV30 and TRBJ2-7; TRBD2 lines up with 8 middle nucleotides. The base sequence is TGTGCCTGGGTCCCTGGGACTAGGAACTCCTACGAGCAGTACTTC. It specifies CAWVPGTRNSYEQYF.